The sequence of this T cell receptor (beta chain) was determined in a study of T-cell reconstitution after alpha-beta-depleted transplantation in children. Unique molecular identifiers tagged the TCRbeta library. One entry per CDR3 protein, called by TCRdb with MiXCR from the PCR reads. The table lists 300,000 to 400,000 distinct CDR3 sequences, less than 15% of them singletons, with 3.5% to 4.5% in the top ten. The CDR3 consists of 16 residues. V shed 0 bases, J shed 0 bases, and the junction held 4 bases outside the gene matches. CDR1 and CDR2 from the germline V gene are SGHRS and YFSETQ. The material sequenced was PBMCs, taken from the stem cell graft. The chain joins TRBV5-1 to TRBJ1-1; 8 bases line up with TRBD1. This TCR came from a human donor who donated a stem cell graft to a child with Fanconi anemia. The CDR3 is CASSLGAGQVNTEAFF. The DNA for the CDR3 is TGCGCCAGCAGCTTGGGGGCGGGACAGGTGAACACTGAAGCTTTCTTT.